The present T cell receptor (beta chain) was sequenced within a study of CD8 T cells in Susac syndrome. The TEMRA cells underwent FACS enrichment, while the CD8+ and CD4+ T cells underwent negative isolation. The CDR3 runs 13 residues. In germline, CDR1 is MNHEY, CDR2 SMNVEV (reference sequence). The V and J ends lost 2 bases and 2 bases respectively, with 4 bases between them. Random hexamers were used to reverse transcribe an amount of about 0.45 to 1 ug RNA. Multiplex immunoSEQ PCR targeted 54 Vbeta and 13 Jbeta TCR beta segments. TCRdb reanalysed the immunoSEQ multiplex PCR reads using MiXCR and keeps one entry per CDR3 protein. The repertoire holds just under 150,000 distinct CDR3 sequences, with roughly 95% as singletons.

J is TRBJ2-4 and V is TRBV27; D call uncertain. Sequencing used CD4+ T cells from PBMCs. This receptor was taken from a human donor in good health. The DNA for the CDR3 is TGTGCCAGCAGTTTACGCCCCAAAAACATTCAGTACTTC. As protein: CASSLRPKNIQYF.